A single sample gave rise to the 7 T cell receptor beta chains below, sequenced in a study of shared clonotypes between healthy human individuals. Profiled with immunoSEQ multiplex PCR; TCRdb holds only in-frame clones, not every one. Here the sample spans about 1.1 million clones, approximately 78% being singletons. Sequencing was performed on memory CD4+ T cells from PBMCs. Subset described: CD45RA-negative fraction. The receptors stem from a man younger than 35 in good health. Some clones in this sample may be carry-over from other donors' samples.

The CDR3 region is CASRDPSGGYNEQFF. The CDR3 region has the DNA TGTGCCAGCAGAGATCCTAGTGGGGGCTACAATGAGCAGTTCTTC. The rearrangement uses TRBV7-9 and TRBJ2-1; the D gene could be TRBD1 or TRBD2 (5 bases each). CDR1 is SEHNR, CDR2 FQNEAQ, per germline (reference sequence). Trimming pared 6 bases from V and 3 bases from J, leaving 15 bases between. This CDR3 spans 15 amino acids.

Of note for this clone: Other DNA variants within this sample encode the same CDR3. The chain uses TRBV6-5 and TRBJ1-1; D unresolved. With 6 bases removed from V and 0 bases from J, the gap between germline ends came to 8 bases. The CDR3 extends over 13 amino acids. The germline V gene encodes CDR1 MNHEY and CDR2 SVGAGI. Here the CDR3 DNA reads TGTGCCAGCAGCAGAGCGGTGAACACTGAAGCTTTCTTT. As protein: CASSRAVNTEAFF.

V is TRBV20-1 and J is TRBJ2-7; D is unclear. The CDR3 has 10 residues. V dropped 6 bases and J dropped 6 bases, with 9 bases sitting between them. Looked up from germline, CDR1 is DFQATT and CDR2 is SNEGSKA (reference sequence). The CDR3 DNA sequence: TGCAGTGCCTATAAGAGCGAGCAGTACTTC. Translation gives CSAYKSEQYF.

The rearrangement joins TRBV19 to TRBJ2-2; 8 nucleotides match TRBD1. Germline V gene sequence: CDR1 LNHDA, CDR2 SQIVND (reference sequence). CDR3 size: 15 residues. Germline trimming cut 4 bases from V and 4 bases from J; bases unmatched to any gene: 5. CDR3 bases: TGTGCCAGTAGTACACAGGGGGGTTTCACCGGGGAGCTGTTTTTT. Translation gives CASSTQGGFTGELFF.

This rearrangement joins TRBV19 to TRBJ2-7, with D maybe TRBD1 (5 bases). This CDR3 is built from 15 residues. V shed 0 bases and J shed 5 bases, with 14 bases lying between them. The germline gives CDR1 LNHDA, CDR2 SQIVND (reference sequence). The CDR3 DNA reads TGTGCCAGTAGTATAGAGGCAGGGTATCCCCACGAGCAGTACTTC. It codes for CASSIEAGYPHEQYF.

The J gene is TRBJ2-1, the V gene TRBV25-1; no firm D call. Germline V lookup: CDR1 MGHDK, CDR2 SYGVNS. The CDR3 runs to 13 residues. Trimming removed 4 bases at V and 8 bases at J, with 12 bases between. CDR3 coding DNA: TGTGCCAGCAGTGTCGCAATGCCGGATGAGCAGTTCTTC. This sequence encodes CASSVAMPDEQFF.

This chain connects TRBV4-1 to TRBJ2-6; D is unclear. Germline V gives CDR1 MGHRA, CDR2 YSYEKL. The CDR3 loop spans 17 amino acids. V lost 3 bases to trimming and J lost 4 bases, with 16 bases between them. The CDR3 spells CASSQANSQSGANVLTF. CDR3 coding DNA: TGCGCCAGCAGCCAGGCAAACTCCCAGTCCGGGGCCAACGTCCTGACTTTC.